Given below is one T cell receptor beta chain in context. Antigen specificity is unknown. This record comes from a study of T cell responses to AZD1222 COVID-19 vaccine. Study outcomes and limitations: Reports say nearly half of spike-specific TCRs go after unmutated variant regions. None of the repertoires were sampled until the peak T cell response had passed. Spike-specific TCR breadth and depth were elevated following two AZD1222 doses.

TCRdb keeps only in-frame clones here, not all; method: immunoSEQ multiplex PCR. The data hold about 140,000 clones, with 90% to 95% observed a single time. The germline CDR1 and CDR2 sequences are MGHRA and YSYEKL. The CDR3 contains 16 residues. Trimming took 0 bases from V and 0 from J, leaving 12 bases between them. The chain links TRBV4-1 to TRBJ2-7, with D perhaps TRBD2 (6 bases). The sequence was collected from an adult who received the AZD1222 COVID-19 vaccine. This material consisted of peripheral blood, taken 28 days after the second AZD1222 dose. The CDR3 spells CASSQDLAASSYEQYF. CDR3 in DNA: TGCGCCAGCAGCCAAGACTTAGCGGCCAGCTCCTACGAGCAGTACTTC.